These 28 T cell receptor beta chains were sequenced from one sample in a study of T cells in Graves' hyperthyroidism and ophthalmopathy. From RNA transcripts, TCR beta CDR3 regions were amplified. The study used the HTBI primer set for a first-round RT-PCR of the TCR CDR3. Each CDR3 protein is one row after TCRdb ran MiXCR on the multiplex PCR reads. The top ten clones hold about 3.7% of a sample with some 350,000 distinct CDR3 sequences, about 18% of them seen once. The source material was blood. Receptors were obtained from a woman in her late teens or twenties with Graves' hyperthyroidism.

This clonotype was observed many times. The DNA for the CDR3 is TGTGCCAGCAGACCACAGAGAAACACTGAAGCTTTCTTT. The encoded protein is CASRPQRNTEAFF. This rearrangement joins TRBV12-3 or TRBV12-4 to TRBJ1-1; D is undetermined. V lost 6 bases, J lost 2 bases, and 10 bases lay in between. The CDR3 sequence is 13 residues long.

This clonotype was seen repeatedly, ten times or more. V and J are TRBV5-1 and TRBJ2-2; D remains ambiguous. V lost 3 bases to trimming and J lost 5 bases, with 14 bases between them. This CDR3 region has 15 residues. Germline CDR1 reads SGHRS; CDR2 reads YFSETQ. The CDR3 DNA reads TGCGCCAGCAGCTCCCAGACACCTACTACCGGGGAGCTGTTTTTT. Protein: CASSSQTPTTGELFF.

This clonotype showed up many times. The chain has TRBV20-1 and TRBJ1-5; D possibly corresponds to TRBD1 (5 bases). V lost 0 bases and J lost 7, with 16 bases in between. The CDR3 covers 15 residues. Germline-derived CDR1 and CDR2 are DFQATT and SNEGSKA (reference sequence). The CDR3, as DNA: TGCAGTGCTAGAGATACTGGCAGGGAGAACCAGCCCCAGCATTTT. Protein sequence: CSARDTGRENQPQHF.

V and J are TRBV18 and TRBJ1-2, with D possibly being TRBD1 (5 bases). The germline CDR1 and CDR2 sequences are KGHSH and LQKENI. This CDR3 region has 14 residues. Trimming stripped 3 bases from V and 4 bases from J, with 12 bases between. The CDR3 region is CASSPADGAYGYTF. CDR3 DNA: TGTGCCAGCTCACCTGCGGACGGGGCCTATGGCTACACCTTC.

This clonotype was seen more than once but under ten times. The chain employs TRBV2 and TRBJ1-1; 10 bases map to TRBD1. V lost 9 bases and J lost 0; bases outside the gene matches: 4. The CDR3 length is 14 residues. Germline CDR1 is SNHLY and CDR2 is FYNNEI. The CDR3 reads CASGQGVMNTEAFF. The CDR3 region has the DNA TGTGCCAGTGGACAGGGGGTCATGAACACTGAAGCTTTCTTT.

This clonotype was detected ten times or more. The chain couples TRBV2 to TRBJ2-6, with TRBD1 matching 7 bases. The CDR3 spans 17 residues. The V gene's germline CDR1 is SNHLY and CDR2 FYNNEI. Losses at the gene ends were 1 base for V and 1 base for J; bases not matched to a gene: 4. CDR3 nucleotide sequence: TGTGCCAGCAGTGAAGAGGGGGCTTGGTCTGGGGCCAACGTCCTGACTTTC. Amino acids: CASSEEGAWSGANVLTF. The entire variable domain, with the rest obtained from reference TRBV2 and TRBJ2-6, is as follows: EPEVTQTPSHQVTQMGQEVILRCVPISNHLYFYWYRQILGQKVEFLVSFYNNEISEKSEIFDDQFSVERPDGSNFTLKIRSTKLEDSAMYFCASSEEGAWSGANVLTFGAGSRLTVL.

This clonotype was detected ten times or more. This chain connects TRBV6-1 to TRBJ1-3; D might be TRBD1 (5 bases). The CDR3 contains 16 residues. Germline V gives CDR1 MNHNS, CDR2 SASEGT. The V end lost 3 bases, the J end lost 2 bases, and 14 bases lay between the germline ends. CDR3 nucleotide sequence: TGTGCCAGCAGTGACGGCCCGGGGGATGCTGGAAACACCATATATTTT. Translation: CASSDGPGDAGNTIYF.

This clonotype has a count of ten or more. This chain connects TRBV29-1 to TRBJ2-2; 9 nucleotides align to TRBD1. The CDR3 has 15 amino acids. The germline gives CDR1 SQVTM, CDR2 ANQGSEA. V lost 5 bases and J lost 3; bases outside the gene matches: 7. The CDR3 sequence is CSVSTGGSYTGELFF. CDR3 in DNA: TGCAGCGTTTCGACAGGGGGGTCCTACACCGGGGAGCTGTTTTTT.

V usage is TRBV12-3 or TRBV12-4 and J usage is TRBJ1-1, with a possible D match to TRBD1 (6 bases). The V end lost 5 bases, the J end lost 6 bases, and 13 bases lay between the germline ends. CDR3 length: 13 residues. The CDR3 DNA reads TGTGCCAGCAGTGGGTGGGGGGCCGCTGAAGCTTTCTTT. It is translated as CASSGWGAAEAFF.

This clonotype was seen a few times. CDR3 sequence reads: CASASGSKNIQYF. For the CDR3, the DNA is TGCGCCAGCGCCAGCGGTTCGAAAAACATTCAGTACTTC. V usage is TRBV5-1 and J usage is TRBJ2-4; D is possibly TRBD2 (5 bases). The CDR3 has 13 amino acids. The V and J ends lost 7 bases and 4 bases respectively, with 12 bases between them. CDR1 SGHRS and CDR2 YFSETQ come from the germline V gene.

The chain couples TRBV6-5 to TRBJ2-7; D uncertain. The CDR3 is made up of 14 amino acids. With 0 bases removed from V and 2 bases from J, the gap between germline ends came to 8 bases. Germline V CDR1 and CDR2: MNHEY, SVGAGI. CDR3: CASSYSLPTYEQYF. The CDR3 DNA is TGTGCCAGCAGTTACTCGCTGCCTACCTACGAGCAGTACTTC.

The sample holds many counts of this clonotype. The chain couples TRBV5-1 to TRBJ2-5; 10 bases match TRBD2. This CDR3 has 18 amino acids. Per germline, CDR1 SGHRS and CDR2 YFSETQ. The V segment lost 4 bases and the J segment 1 base; nucleotides outside the gene matches: 13. For the CDR3, the DNA is TGCGCCAGCAGCCGGTTGGCTAGCGGGAGCCCGAGCCAAGAGACCCAGTACTTC. As protein: CASSRLASGSPSQETQYF. Filled out from reference TRBV5-1 and TRBJ2-5, the complete variable domain reads KAGVTQTPRYLIKTRGQQVTLSCSPISGHRSVSWYQQTPGQGLQFLFEYFSETQRNKGNFPGRFSGRQFSNSRSEMNVSTLELGDSALYLCASSRLASGSPSQETQYFGPGTRLLVL.

Points on this clonotype: Sequence at one end of the junction differs from germline and may be a read error. The chain uses TRBV18 and TRBJ1-1; D is uncertain. The CDR3 spans 14 residues. The germline CDR1 and CDR2 sequences are KGHSH and LQKENI. CDR3: CASSPQTLNTEACF. CDR3 DNA sequence: TGTGCCAGCTCCCCTCAAACGCTCAACACTGAAGCTTGCTTT. The full variable domain, with the rest looked up from reference TRBV18 and TRBJ1-1, is NAGVMQNPRHLVRRRGQEARLRCSPMKGHSHVYWYRQLPEEGLKFMVYLQKENIIDESGMPKERFSAEFPKEGPSILRIQQVVRGDSAAYFCASSPQTLNTEACFGQGTRLTVV.

This clonotype was seen at least ten times. The V call is TRBV2, the J call TRBJ2-2, with 11 bases lining up with TRBD2. The CDR3 is 15 residues long. The V gene's germline CDR1 is SNHLY and CDR2 FYNNEI. The V segment lost 6 bases and the J segment 5 bases; nucleotides outside the gene matches: 5. The CDR3, as DNA: TGTGCCAGCAGATCCGGGACTAGCGGTACCGGGGAGCTGTTTTTT. Its translation: CASRSGTSGTGELFF. Together with reference TRBV2 and TRBJ2-2, the CDR3 gives the full variable domain: EPEVTQTPSHQVTQMGQEVILRCVPISNHLYFYWYRQILGQKVEFLVSFYNNEISEKSEIFDDQFSVERPDGSNFTLKIRSTKLEDSAMYFCASRSGTSGTGELFFGEGSRLTVL.

This chain joins TRBV28 and TRBJ1-2, with 11 bases fitting TRBD1. The J segment lost 2 bases and the V segment lost 5 bases, leaving 13 bases of the junction unmatched. Germline values: CDR1 MDHEN, CDR2 SYDVKM. The CDR3 length is 18 residues. CDR3 bases: TGTGCCAGCAGTACAATTCGGACAGGGGGCGCATCCAACTATGGCTACACCTTC. Protein product: CASSTIRTGGASNYGYTF.

This clonotype was detected many times. The CDR3 loop is CASRLWTGDTGELFF. In DNA form, the CDR3 reads TGTGCCAGCAGGCTCTGGACAGGGGACACCGGGGAGCTGTTTTTT. The chain is built from TRBV6-2 or TRBV6-3 and TRBJ2-2, with 9 bases lining up with TRBD1. The CDR3 is 15 amino acids. The germline V gene has CDR1 MNHEY and CDR2 SVGEGT. V dropped 6 bases and J dropped 3; count of bases not matched to a gene: 5.

This clonotype has a handful of counts. Here the CDR3 DNA reads TGCAGTGCCCCCCCCGCCCAGGCTAGCGGGGTTAGGGGTGAGCAGTTCTTC. It yields the protein CSAPPAQASGVRGEQFF. The chain links TRBV20-1 to TRBJ2-1; 9 bases are a match to TRBD2. CDR3 length: 17 residues. Per germline, CDR1 DFQATT and CDR2 SNEGSKA (reference sequence). V trimming: 6 bases; J trimming: 9 bases; junction bases outside the gene matches: 21.

This clonotype has ten or more counts. V usage is TRBV29-1 and J usage is TRBJ1-2; TRBD1 aligns across 8 bases. Losses at the gene ends were 4 bases for V and 4 bases for J; bases not matched to a gene: 5. The CDR3 spans 13 residues. Germline V gene sequence: CDR1 SQVTM, CDR2 ANQGSEA. Here the CDR3 reads CSVVRGLGYGYTF. The CDR3 nucleotides read TGCAGCGTTGTCAGGGGGCTTGGCTATGGCTACACCTTC. Combining the CDR3 with reference TRBV29-1 and TRBJ1-2 gives the whole variable domain SAVISQKPSRDICQRGTSLTIQCQVDSQVTMMFWYRQQPGQSLTLIATANQGSEATYESGFVIDKFPISRPNLTFSTLTVSNMSPEDSSIYLCSVVRGLGYGYTFGSGTRLTVV.

This clonotype came up many times. The chain joins TRBV12-3 or TRBV12-4 to TRBJ2-5, with D possibly matching TRBD2 (6 bases). CDR3 length: 17 residues. Trimming pared 6 bases from V and 7 bases from J, leaving 27 bases between. CDR3 region: CASRPSIAGQNKATQYF. The CDR3 nucleotides are TGTGCCAGCAGACCCTCCATTGCGGGGCAGAATAAGGCGACCCAGTACTTC.

This clonotype showed up many times. The chain has TRBV9 and TRBJ2-7, with a tentative D call TRBD2 (5 bases). V was cut by 4 bases and J by 7 bases, with 18 bases left in between. Germline V lookup: CDR1 SGDLS, CDR2 YYNGEE. The CDR3 has 14 residues. CDR3 DNA sequence: TGTGCCAGCAGCCCGGACTCTCCCGAAAGAGAGCAGTACTTC. Translated, it gives CASSPDSPEREQYF.

In its sample, this clonotype was seen many times. This sequence joins TRBV29-1 and TRBJ2-7; 12 nucleotides agree with TRBD1. Germline lookup yields CDR1 SQVTM and CDR2 ANQGSEA. Germline trimming cut 4 bases from V and 7 bases from J; bases unmatched to any gene: 11. This CDR3 region has 15 residues. The CDR3 DNA sequence: TGCAGCGTTGGAGTCCCGGGACAGGGGGCAGGGGAGCAGTACTTC. Encoded protein: CSVGVPGQGAGEQYF.

In its sample, this clonotype was seen many times. The rearrangement uses TRBV12-3 or TRBV12-4 and TRBJ2-7; possibly TRBD1 for D (6 bases). This CDR3 spans 13 amino acids. Trimming removed 6 bases from V and 5 bases from J, with 14 bases in between. This CDR3 is CASSWTETNEQYF. CDR3 coding DNA: TGTGCCAGCAGCTGGACAGAAACCAACGAGCAGTACTTC.

DNA for the CDR3: TGCAGTGCTAGCCGGGGTTACAGTAATTCACCCCTCCACTTT. Amino acid sequence: CSASRGYSNSPLHF. The chain recombines TRBV20-1 with TRBJ1-6; D not certain. Per the germline V gene, CDR1 is DFQATT and CDR2 is SNEGSKA (reference sequence). V dropped 3 bases and J dropped 6 bases, with 12 bases sitting between them. This CDR3 spans 14 amino acids.

This clonotype came up many times. The chain uses TRBV6-1 and TRBJ2-5; D is unclear. This CDR3 comprises 11 residues. V was cut by 8 bases and J by 4 bases, with 8 bases left in between. The germline gives CDR1 MNHNS, CDR2 SASEGT. The CDR3 is CASGVGETQYF. The CDR3 DNA is TGTGCCAGCGGGGTTGGAGAGACCCAGTACTTC.

This clonotype was detected ten times or more. The V gene is TRBV6-1, the J gene TRBJ2-6, with D unresolved. Deletions cut 6 bases from V and 8 bases from J, with 5 bases between. The CDR3 length is 11 residues. Germline loops: CDR1 MNHNS, CDR2 SASEGT. In DNA form, the CDR3 reads TGTGCCAGCAGGGGGTCCAACGTCCTGACTTTC. This codes for CASRGSNVLTF.

Many counts were recorded for this clonotype. The J gene is TRBJ2-5, the V gene TRBV7-2; no clear D gene. With 5 bases removed from V and 5 bases from J, the gap between germline ends came to 15 bases. The CDR3 length is 14 residues. Germline V CDR1 and CDR2: SGHTA, FQGNSA. The CDR3 loop reads CASSPHIARETQYF. CDR3 coding DNA: TGTGCCAGCAGCCCCCACATTGCTCGGGAGACCCAGTACTTC.

In its sample, this clonotype was seen many times. The chain links TRBV20-1 to TRBJ2-7; 7 nucleotides align to TRBD2. CDR1 and CDR2 from the germline V gene are DFQATT and SNEGSKA (reference sequence). The CDR3 is 13 amino acids. The CDR3 DNA follows: TGCAGCGCACCGGGGGGTACGGGATACGAGCAGTACTTC. The encoded protein is CSAPGGTGYEQYF.

This clonotype was observed many times. V is TRBV5-1 and J is TRBJ2-4; weak D call: TRBD2 (5 bases). The CDR3 is 13 residues long. Germline V gene data show CDR1 as SGHRS and CDR2 as YFSETQ. Between the trimmed V and J ends, which lost 4 bases and 9 bases, there was a span of 14 bases. The CDR3 DNA reads as TGCGCCAGCAGCCCCGAGGGCCCCAGCATTCAGTACTTC. Translated: CASSPEGPSIQYF.